This T cell receptor (beta chain) was recorded in a study of T-cell memory formation after mild COVID-19. TCRdb reprocessed the 5' RACE reads via MiXCR and lists one record per CDR3 protein. The sample has a few hundred thousand distinct CDR3 sequences, about 10% seen once. V was pared by 4 bases and J by 0 bases, with 8 bases between. CDR1 and CDR2 (germline): SGHRS, YFSETQ. The CDR3 consists of 14 residues. Ten or more counts support this clonotype. Source material: PBMCs or a T cell subset sorted from them (not recorded which). This chain links TRBV5-1 with TRBJ1-3; D remains unclear. This clonotype was obtained from a man aged 18 to 30 who had mild COVID-19 (a few samples of this study predate the infection). Cell type and time point are not known. The CDR3, as DNA: TGCGCCAGCAGCACGGACGGCTCTGGAAACACCATATATTTT. Encoded protein: CASSTDGSGNTIYF.